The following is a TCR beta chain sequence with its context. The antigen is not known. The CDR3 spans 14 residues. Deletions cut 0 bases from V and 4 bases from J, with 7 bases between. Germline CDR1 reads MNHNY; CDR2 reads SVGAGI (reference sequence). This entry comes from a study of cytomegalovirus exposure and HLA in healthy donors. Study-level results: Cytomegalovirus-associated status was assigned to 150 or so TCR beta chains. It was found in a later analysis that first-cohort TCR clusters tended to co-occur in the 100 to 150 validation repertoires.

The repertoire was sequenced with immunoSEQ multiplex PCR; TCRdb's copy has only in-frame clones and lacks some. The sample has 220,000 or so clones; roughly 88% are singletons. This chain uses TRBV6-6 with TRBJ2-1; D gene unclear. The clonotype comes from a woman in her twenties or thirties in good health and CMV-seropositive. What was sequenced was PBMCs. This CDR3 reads CASSYSGRYNEQFF. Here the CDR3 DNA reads TGTGCCAGCAGTTACTCAGGCAGGTACAATGAGCAGTTCTTC.